Each of the 11 T cell receptor beta chains below was sequenced from the same sample in a study of shared T cell receptors in the human thymus (dated by TCRdb to about 2021). The library was prepared using the immunoSEQ multiplex PCR assay. This immuneACCESS table, as held by TCRdb, lists in-frame sequences with V and J called but not all clones. Of the missing ones, under half trace to an unresolved V gene in checked studies; the others have no known cause. Within this sample are approximately 760,000 clones, with approximately 85% of them counted one time only. Of the sample, about 0.0098% is held by the ten largest clones. These data also featured in a second study, about human thymus T cells.

What was sequenced was thymocytes. These receptors were taken from a girl less than two years old with a congenital heart defect. Donor details come from another sample of the same person, matched by shared clones.

The chain couples TRBV6-4 to TRBJ2-3, with 9 bases that match TRBD2. The CDR3 contains 14 residues. After removal of 11 bases from V and 3 bases from J, the junction contained 9 bases not matched to a gene. Germline CDR1 is MRHNA and CDR2 is SNTAGT. CDR3 DNA sequence: TGTGCCCTTAGGACGGGACTAGCAACAGATACGCAGTATTTT. Encoded protein: CALRTGLATDTQYF.

V and J are TRBV14 and TRBJ2-2; 10 bases match TRBD2. The CDR3 has 24 residues. The ends lost 3 bases at V and 4 bases at J; junction bases unmatched: 29. Germline CDR1 reads SGHDN; CDR2 reads FVKESK. The CDR3 sequence is CASSHPSMRGLAGEGNRSTGELFF. Written as DNA, the CDR3 is TGTGCCAGCAGCCACCCATCCATGAGGGGTCTAGCGGGGGAAGGAAACCGTAGCACCGGGGAGCTGTTTTTT.

The chain combines TRBV10-1 with TRBJ2-1; D unresolved. The CDR3 is made up of 13 amino acids. V gave up 4 bases and J gave up 7 bases, with 11 bases separating them. Per the germline V gene, CDR1 is WNHNN and CDR2 is SYGVQD (reference sequence). The CDR3 protein is CASSAFPTNEQFF. CDR3 nucleotides: TGCGCCAGCAGTGCCTTTCCTACTAATGAGCAGTTCTTC.

V usage is TRBV6-1 and J usage is TRBJ2-7; TRBD1 might be the D (6 bases). The CDR3 has 14 amino acids. Trimming took off 4 bases at V and 7 bases at J, with 17 bases between the two ends. The germline gives CDR1 MNHNS, CDR2 SASEGT. The CDR3 DNA follows: TGTGCCAGCAGTGCACAGGGTGGGGGTGGTGAGCAGTACTTC. The encoded protein is CASSAQGGGGEQYF.

The rearrangement uses TRBV11-2 and TRBJ1-2; D is possibly TRBD1 (5 bases). Germline V lookup: CDR1 SGHAT, CDR2 FQNNGV. The CDR3 extends over 14 amino acids. V lost 3 bases and J 2 bases, leaving 10 bases between the germline ends. The CDR3: CASSLGRTNYGYTF. The CDR3 DNA reads TGTGCCAGCAGCTTGGGTAGGACAAACTATGGCTACACCTTC.

This chain links TRBV6-1 with TRBJ1-1; D uncertain. With 1 base removed from V and 3 bases from J, the gap between germline ends came to 9 bases. Germline lookup yields CDR1 MNHNS and CDR2 SASEGT. The CDR3 extends over 14 amino acids. The CDR3 spells CASSEGQVYTEAFF. Here the CDR3 DNA reads TGTGCCAGCAGTGAAGGGCAGGTTTACACTGAAGCTTTCTTT.

The rearrangement uses TRBV5-4 and TRBJ2-5; 8 bases are a match to TRBD2. The CDR3 has 16 amino acids. Looked up from germline, CDR1 is SGHNT and CDR2 is YYREEE (reference sequence). The V and J ends lost 4 bases and 1 base, in that order; junction bases with no gene match: 9. Here the CDR3 reads CASSPRGGEPQETQYF. The CDR3 DNA reads as TGTGCCAGCAGCCCCCGGGGGGGAGAACCCCAAGAGACCCAGTACTTC.

The J gene is TRBJ1-2, the V gene TRBV5-1; TRBD1 is a possible D gene (6 bases). CDR1 is SGHRS and CDR2 is YFSETQ in the germline V gene. V lost 4 bases to trimming and J lost 7 bases, with 17 bases between them. The CDR3 runs 14 residues. CDR3 in amino acids: CASSHGQFGSGYTF. The CDR3 region has the DNA TGCGCCAGCAGCCACGGACAGTTTGGATCTGGCTACACCTTC.

The gene calls are TRBV27 and TRBJ1-1, with no clear D. Germline CDR1 and CDR2: MNHEY and SMNVEV (reference sequence). This CDR3 has 17 amino acids. The V end lost 4 bases, the J end lost 1 base, and 19 bases lay between the germline ends. CDR3 DNA: TGTGCCAGCAGTTGGAAGCCAGAGGGAGAATCGAACACTGAAGCTTTCTTT. Protein product: CASSWKPEGESNTEAFF.

This clone was recorded once. The chain employs TRBV19 and TRBJ2-5; 10 bases agree with TRBD2. The CDR3 consists of 19 residues. The ends lost 3 bases at V and 2 bases at J; junction bases unmatched: 15. Germline assignment: CDR1 LNHDA and CDR2 SQIVND (reference sequence). CDR3 DNA: TGTGCCAGTAGTATCGGATTGATAGCGGGGGGCCGGGTTCAAGAGACCCAGTACTTC. Translation gives CASSIGLIAGGRVQETQYF.

The chain uses TRBV5-6 and TRBJ1-1; 7 bases match TRBD1. Germline-derived CDR1 and CDR2 are SGHDT and YYEEEE. V shed 2 bases, J shed 0 bases, and the junction held 10 bases outside the gene matches. The CDR3 contains 17 residues. CDR3 in DNA: TGTGCCAGCAGCTTCACAGGGACAGCAACCTTGAACACTGAAGCTTTCTTT. This encodes CASSFTGTATLNTEAFF.